The clone carrying this T cell receptor (beta chain) came up a few times. This entry belongs to a study of identical twins. The cDNA had a unique molecular identifier and a template-switch universal primer site. TCRdb recomputed calls from the 5' RACE reads with MiXCR, one row per CDR3 protein. The data show roughly 230,000 distinct CDR3 sequences, roughly 8% seen once. The CDR3 length is 15 residues. V trimming: 5 bases; J trimming: 12 bases; junction bases outside the gene matches: 13. Germline V gene sequence: CDR1 MGHDK, CDR2 SYGVNS. These data were also filed under a second study, of yellow fever vaccine responses in identical twins.

This TCR was recovered from a woman aged 18 to 35 in good health. The chain carries TRBV25-1 and TRBJ2-1; 10 nucleotides agree with TRBD2. Specimen: CD8+ T cells sorted from blood. CDR3 coding DNA: TGTGCCAGCAGTCCCAGCGGGAGGGTCAAATGGGGGCAGTTCTTC. It yields the protein CASSPSGRVKWGQFF.